This T cell receptor (beta chain) stems from a study of T cells in Graves' hyperthyroidism and ophthalmopathy. Study as a whole: Initial diagnosis, before any treatment, was when peripheral blood was collected.

Amplification targeted TCR beta CDR3 regions from RNA transcripts. The HTBI primer set drove a first-round RT-PCR of the TCR CDR3. TCRdb used MiXCR to reprocess the multiplex PCR reads, holding one entry per CDR3 protein. The sample includes fewer than 500,000 distinct CDR3 sequences, roughly 14% of them seen just once. Fresh peripheral blood, roughly 9.6 ml, was the source of the PBMCs. Trimming stripped 5 bases from V and 4 bases from J, with 6 bases between. There are 12 residues in the CDR3. From germline, CDR1 is SNHLY and CDR2 FYNNEI. This clonotype was found a few times. The sequence came from a man between 18 and 29 years old with Graves' ophthalmopathy. The sequenced material came from blood. V gene TRBV2 combines with J gene TRBJ1-3; D ambiguous. CDR3 sequence reads: CASSWQGNTIYF. Written as DNA, the CDR3 is TGTGCCAGCAGTTGGCAGGGAAACACCATATATTTT.